This TCR beta chain appears in the sequencing data of a study of T cells in localized non-small cell lung cancer. Concerning this clone: Its matching antigen is unknown.

The germline V and J ends were trimmed by 3 bases and 6 bases, with 12 bases remaining between them. Germline V gene lookup returns CDR1 MDHEN and CDR2 SYDVKM. This CDR3 region has 14 residues. Study conclusions and caveats: Median detection of top 100 tumor clones in adjacent lung was under 75 clones. The study found T cell clonality highest in uninvolved adjacent lung, above tumor.

The repertoire was sequenced with immunoSEQ multiplex PCR; TCRdb's copy has only in-frame clones and lacks some. The profile shows about 9,600 clones, less than 45% of them singletons. The sequenced sample was lymph node tissue, obtained before any cancer treatment. The receptor was derived from a woman aged 40-69 years with stage I lung adenocarcinoma. V is TRBV28 and J is TRBJ2-4; D unresolved. This CDR3 reads CASSFMLRPNIQYF. CDR3 sequence (DNA): TGTGCCAGCAGTTTCATGCTCCGGCCAAACATTCAGTACTTC. Looking up the rest from reference TRBV28 and TRBJ2-4 gives the full variable domain: DVKVTQSSRYLVKRTGEKVFLECVQDMDHENMFWYRQDPGLGLRLIYFSYDVKMKEKGDIPEGYSVSREKKERFSLILESASTNQTSMYLCASSFMLRPNIQYFGAGTRLSVL.